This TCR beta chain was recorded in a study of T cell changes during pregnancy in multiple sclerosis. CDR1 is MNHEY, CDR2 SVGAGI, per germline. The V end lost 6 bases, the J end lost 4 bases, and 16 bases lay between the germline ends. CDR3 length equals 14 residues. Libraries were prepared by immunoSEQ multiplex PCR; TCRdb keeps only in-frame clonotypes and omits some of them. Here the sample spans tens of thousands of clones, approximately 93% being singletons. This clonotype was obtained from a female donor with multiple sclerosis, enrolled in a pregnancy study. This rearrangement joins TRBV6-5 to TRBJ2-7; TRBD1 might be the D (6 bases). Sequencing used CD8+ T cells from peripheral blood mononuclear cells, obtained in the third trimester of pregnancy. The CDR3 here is CASRPTGFPYEQYF. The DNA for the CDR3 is TGTGCCAGCAGGCCTACAGGGTTCCCTTACGAGCAGTACTTC.